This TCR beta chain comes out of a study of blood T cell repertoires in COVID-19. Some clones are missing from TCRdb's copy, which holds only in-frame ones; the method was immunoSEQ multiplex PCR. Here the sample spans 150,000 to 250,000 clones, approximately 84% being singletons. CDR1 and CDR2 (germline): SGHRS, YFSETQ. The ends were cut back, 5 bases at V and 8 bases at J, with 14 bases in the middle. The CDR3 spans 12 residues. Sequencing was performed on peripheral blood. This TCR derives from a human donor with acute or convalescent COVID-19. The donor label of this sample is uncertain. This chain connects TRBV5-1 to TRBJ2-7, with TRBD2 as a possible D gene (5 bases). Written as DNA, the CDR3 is TGCGCCAGCAGAGCCGAGGGAGTTCAGCAGTACTTC. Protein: CASRAEGVQQYF.